This T cell receptor beta chain comes out of a study of blood T cell repertoires in COVID-19. The V gene end was trimmed by 3 bases and the J gene end by 7 bases; junction bases not matched to a gene: 10. The CDR3 is 15 amino acids. The germline V gene encodes CDR1 LGHNT and CDR2 FRNRAP. As handled by the study authors: Estimation of nucleated cell counts was performed using reference gene primer amplification. This table comes from immunoSEQ multiplex PCR, and its TCRdb copy is limited to in-frame clones, with some not included. V, J and clone size reflect that table, while D and trimming were determined from the DNA. The sample records hundreds of thousands of clones, around 85% being singletons. This clone has just one count.

Sequenced input: peripheral blood. This receptor was obtained from a human donor in a cohort sampled during active COVID-19. V and J are TRBV12-5 and TRBJ2-7; TRBD1 matches at 9 bases. The CDR3 nucleotides are TGTGCTAGTGGTTTCACTGACAGGGGGAAGCGGGAGCAGTACTTC. Protein: CASGFTDRGKREQYF.